Detailed here is one TCR beta chain. Its antigen is currently unknown. Researchers ran the PCR with 60 Vbeta and 13 Jbeta primers. Using immunoSEQ multiplex PCR, the repertoire was profiled, and TCRdb retains in-frame clones only, with some absent. The sample lists about 130,000 clones, approximately 82% occurring once. This sample was included in a study of cytomegalovirus exposure and HLA in healthy donors. Regarding the study as a whole: The study listed approximately 170 cytomegalovirus-associated TCR beta chains.

The receptor's source is a man aged 45-60 years in good health and CMV-seronegative. Material for sequencing was PBMCs.

CDR3 sequence: CASSWTSGSPSYNEQFF. CDR3 bases: TGTGCCAGCAGCTGGACTAGCGGGTCCCCCTCCTACAATGAGCAGTTCTTC. The rearrangement uses TRBV7-9 and TRBJ2-1, with 11 bases fitting TRBD2. Per the germline V gene, CDR1 is SEHNR and CDR2 is FQNEAQ (reference sequence). The CDR3 has 17 residues. J gave up 0 bases and V 4 bases, and 5 bases lay outside the gene matches. Together with reference TRBV7-9 and TRBJ2-1, the CDR3 gives the full variable domain: DTGVSQNPRHKITKRGQNVTFRCDPISEHNRLYWYRQTLGQGPEFLTYFQNEAQLEKSRLLSDRFSAERPKGSFSTLEIQRTEQGDSAMYLCASSWTSGSPSYNEQFFGPGTRLTVL.